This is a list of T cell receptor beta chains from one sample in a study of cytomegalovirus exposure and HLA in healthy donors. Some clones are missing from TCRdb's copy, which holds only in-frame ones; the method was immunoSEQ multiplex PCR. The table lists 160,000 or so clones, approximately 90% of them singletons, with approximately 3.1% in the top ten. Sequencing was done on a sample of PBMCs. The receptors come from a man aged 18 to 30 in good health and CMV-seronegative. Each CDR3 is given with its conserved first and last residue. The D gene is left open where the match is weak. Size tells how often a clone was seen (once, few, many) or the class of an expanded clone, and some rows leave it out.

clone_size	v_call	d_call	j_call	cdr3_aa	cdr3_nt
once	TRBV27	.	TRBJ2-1	CASSLGGAEQFF	TGTGCCAGCAGTCTAGGGGGAGCTGAGCAGTTCTTC
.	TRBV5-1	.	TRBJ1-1	CASSIQGRDTEAFF	TGCGCCAGCAGCATACAGGGTAGGGACACTGAAGCTTTCTTT
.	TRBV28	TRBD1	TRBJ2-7	CASSLPGQGTGEQYF	TGTGCCAGCAGTTTACCGGGACAGGGGACGGGAGAGCAGTACTTC
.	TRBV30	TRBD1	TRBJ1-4	CAYTQGALTNEKLFF	TGTGCCTATACACAGGGGGCTCTTACTAATGAAAAACTGTTTTTT
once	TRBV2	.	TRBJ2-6	CASTTGANVLTF	TGTGCCAGCACCACTGGGGCCAACGTCCTGACTTTC
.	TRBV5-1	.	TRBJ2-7	CASSSQGSDYEQYF	TGCGCCAGCAGCTCCCAGGGGTCGGACTACGAGCAGTACTTC
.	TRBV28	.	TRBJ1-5	CASSFGVAQHF	TGTGCCAGCAGTTTCGGAGTTGCCCAGCATTTT
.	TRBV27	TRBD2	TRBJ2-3	CASKIGGLTDTQYF	TGTGCCAGCAAAATCGGGGGGTTAACAGATACGCAGTATTTT
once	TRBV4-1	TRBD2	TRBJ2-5	CASSTIGLAGVETQYF	TGCGCCAGCAGCACCATTGGACTAGCGGGAGTAGAGACCCAGTACTTC
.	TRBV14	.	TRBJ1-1	CASSTGLNTEAFF	TGTGCCAGCAGCACAGGATTGAACACTGAAGCTTTCTTT